This T cell receptor (beta chain) was profiled in a study of T cell changes during pregnancy in multiple sclerosis (dated by TCRdb to about 2019). A note on the overall study: The study looked at changes in the T cell repertoire across pregnancy in women with multiple sclerosis.

The germline V gene (reference sequence) provides CDR1 SGHNT and CDR2 YYREEE. Cut back by 4 bases and 1 base, the V and J ends lie 11 bases apart. Reading from cysteine to phenylalanine, the CDR3 counts 14 amino acids. This entry keeps only the CDR3 DNA: 42 bases, framed from base 1. Preparation of the library involved the immunoSEQ multiplex PCR assay. The immuneACCESS repertoire file appears here via TCRdb, limited to in-frame rearrangements. These files lack a portion of the clones; in checked studies, under half of the deficit traces to unresolved V genes, and the cause of the others is not known. The sample data list roughly 84,000 clones, and just over 90% of these were observed just once. Of the sample, about 1.3% is held by the ten largest clones. This clone was observed once. Its antigen is unknown. One base away there is no much larger clone; base qualities are not given.

The chain employs TRBV5-4 and TRBJ1-1; TRBD1 is a weak D gene call, 5 bases matching. This clonotype originated in a female donor in good health, enrolled as a control in a pregnancy study. The sequences come from peripheral blood, collected in the third trimester of pregnancy. The nucleotides are TGTGCCAGCAGCGCGACGGGGGGGAACACTGAAGCTTTCTTT. This gives the protein CASSATGGNTEAFF.